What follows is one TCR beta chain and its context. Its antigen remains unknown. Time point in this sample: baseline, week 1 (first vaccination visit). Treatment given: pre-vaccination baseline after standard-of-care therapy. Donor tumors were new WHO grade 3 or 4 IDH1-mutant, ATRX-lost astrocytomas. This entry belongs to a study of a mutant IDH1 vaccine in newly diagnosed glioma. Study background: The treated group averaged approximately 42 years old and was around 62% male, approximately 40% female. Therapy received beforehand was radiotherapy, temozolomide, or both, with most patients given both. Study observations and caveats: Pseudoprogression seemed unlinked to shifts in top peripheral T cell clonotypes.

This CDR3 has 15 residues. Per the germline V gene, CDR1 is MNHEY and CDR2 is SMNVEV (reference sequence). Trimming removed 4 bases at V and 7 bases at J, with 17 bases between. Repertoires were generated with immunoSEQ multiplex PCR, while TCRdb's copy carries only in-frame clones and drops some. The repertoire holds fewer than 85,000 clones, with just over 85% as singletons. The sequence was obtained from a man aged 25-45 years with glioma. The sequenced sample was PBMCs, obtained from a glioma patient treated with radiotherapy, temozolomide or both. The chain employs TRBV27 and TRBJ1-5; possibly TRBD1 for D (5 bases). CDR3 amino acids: CASSSLLGGRQPQHF. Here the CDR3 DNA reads TGTGCCAGCAGTTCCCTCCTGGGGGGGAGACAGCCCCAGCATTTT.